This TCR beta chain was identified in a study of blood T cells in healthy people across ages. Drawn from each donor were roughly 10 milliliters of peripheral blood. It was with a sample-barcoded 5' primer and a J-beta primer mix that a second PCR of roughly 7 to 12 cycles was run. CDR3-containing paired-end reads numbering at least 2.5 million came from each sample. TCRdb processed the 5' RACE reads anew with MiXCR; each CDR3 protein has one entry. The data show some 1.7 million distinct CDR3 sequences, 28% seen once. Worth noting for this clonotype: A read error may explain this, as a much larger clone is one base away.

Trimming pared 5 bases from V and 3 bases from J, leaving 11 bases between. Germline values: CDR1 SQVTM, CDR2 ANQGSEA. This CDR3 contains 12 residues. The V gene is TRBV29-1, the J gene TRBJ2-7, with unresolved D. The receptor was isolated from a woman in her twenties or thirties in good health. The sequenced material came from blood. In nucleotides, the CDR3 is TGCAGCGTTCCCAGCGTACGCTACGAGCAGTACTTC. It codes for CSVPSVRYEQYF.